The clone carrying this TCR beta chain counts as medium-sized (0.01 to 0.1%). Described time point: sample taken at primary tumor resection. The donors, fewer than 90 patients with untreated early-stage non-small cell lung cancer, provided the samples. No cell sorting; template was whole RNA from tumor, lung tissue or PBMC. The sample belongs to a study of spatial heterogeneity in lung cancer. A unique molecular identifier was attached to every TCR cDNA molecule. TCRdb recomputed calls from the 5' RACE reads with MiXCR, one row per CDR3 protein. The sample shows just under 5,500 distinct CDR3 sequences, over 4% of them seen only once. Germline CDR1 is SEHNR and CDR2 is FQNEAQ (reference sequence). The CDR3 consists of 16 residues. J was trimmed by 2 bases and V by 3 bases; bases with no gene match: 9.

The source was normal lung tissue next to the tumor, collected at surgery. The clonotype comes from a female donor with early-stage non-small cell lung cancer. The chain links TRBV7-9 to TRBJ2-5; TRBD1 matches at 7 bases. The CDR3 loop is CASSLRDSPSQETQYF. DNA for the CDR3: TGTGCCAGCAGCTTGAGGGACAGTCCCTCTCAAGAGACCCAGTACTTC.